Following are 24 T cell receptor beta chains from one sample sequenced in a study of T cells in Graves' hyperthyroidism and ophthalmopathy. Amplified TCR beta CDR3 regions derived from RNA transcripts. The TCR CDR3 was amplified in a first-round RT-PCR using the HTBI primer set. Each CDR3 protein is one row after TCRdb ran MiXCR on the multiplex PCR reads. The sample includes 550,000 to 850,000 distinct CDR3 sequences, roughly a sixth of them seen just once. The sample consisted of blood. These receptors all stem from a woman aged 45-65 years with Graves' hyperthyroidism that later progressed to Graves' ophthalmopathy.

The chain is built from TRBV27 and TRBJ2-6, with TRBD1 matching over 8 bases. The ends lost 2 bases at V and 2 bases at J; junction bases unmatched: 2. Germline V CDR1 and CDR2: MNHEY, SMNVEV (reference sequence). The CDR3 contains 16 residues. The CDR3 DNA is TGTGCCAGCAGTTTACGGGGACAGGCTGGGGCCAACGTCCTGACTTTC. It translates to CASSLRGQAGANVLTF.

The chain has TRBV27 and TRBJ2-6; a weak D match, TRBD1 (6 bases). The CDR3 totals 16 residues. CDR1 MNHEY and CDR2 SMNVEV come from the germline V gene (reference sequence). The V end was cut by 3 bases, the J end by 2 bases, with 11 bases between. CDR3 region: CASSFSGAAGANVLTF. In nucleotides, the CDR3 is TGTGCCAGCAGTTTCTCAGGGGCGGCTGGGGCCAACGTCCTGACTTTC.

This clonotype was counted a few times. The rearrangement joins TRBV30 to TRBJ2-1; D might be TRBD2 (5 bases). Trimming pared 0 bases from V and 1 base from J, leaving 13 bases between. CDR1 and CDR2 (germline): GTSNPN, SVGIG (reference sequence). This CDR3 comprises 16 residues. CDR3 residues: CAWSVWAGASYNEQFF. The CDR3 bases are TGTGCCTGGAGTGTATGGGCGGGTGCGTCCTACAATGAGCAGTTCTTC.

This clonotype has just a few counts. This chain connects TRBV12-3 or TRBV12-4 to TRBJ2-5, with D maybe TRBD1 (5 bases). The CDR3 extends over 15 amino acids. Trimming removed 6 bases from V and 4 bases from J, with 18 bases in between. The DNA of the CDR3 is TGTGCCAGCAGCGCAGCGCGAAGGGGCCGAGAGACCCAGTACTTC. Translated, it gives CASSAARRGRETQYF.

This clonotype was observed a handful of times. The chain combines TRBV12-3 or TRBV12-4 with TRBJ1-4, with D perhaps TRBD1 (5 bases). Deletions cut 10 bases from V and 5 bases from J, with 11 bases between. This CDR3 spans 12 amino acids. CDR3 in DNA: TGTGCCATCGGACAACCGAATGAAAAACTGTTTTTT. As protein: CAIGQPNEKLFF.

This clonotype was found many times. V and J are TRBV12-3 or TRBV12-4 and TRBJ1-1; D not resolved. This CDR3 is built from 15 residues. V was trimmed by 3 bases and J by 4 bases, leaving 15 bases between them. The CDR3 sequence is CASSFPPSAGTEAFF. The CDR3 DNA follows: TGTGCCAGCAGTTTCCCCCCATCGGCGGGCACTGAAGCTTTCTTT.

The CDR3 DNA reads as TGTGCCAGCAGCTTCGACTGGACTAGCGGGGGGGCTGAGACCCAGTACTTC. Its translation is CASSFDWTSGGAETQYF. This chain uses TRBV5-6 with TRBJ2-5, with 15 bases that match TRBD2. The CDR3 totals 17 residues. V trimming: 2 bases; J trimming: 5 bases; junction bases outside the gene matches: 7. Germline CDR1 is SGHDT and CDR2 is YYEEEE.

The chain couples TRBV27 to TRBJ2-5; TRBD2 agrees at 9 bases. CDR3 length: 15 residues. With V trimmed by 2 bases and J by 5 bases, 6 bases remained unmatched. Germline CDR1 reads MNHEY; CDR2 reads SMNVEV (reference sequence). CDR3 protein: CASSLPGTSRETQYF. CDR3 coding DNA: TGTGCCAGCAGTTTACCCGGGACTAGCAGGGAGACCCAGTACTTC.

A word on this clonotype: A much bigger clone sits one base away, suggesting this may be a read error. This chain joins TRBV7-9 and TRBJ1-2, with D possibly being TRBD1 (5 bases). Germline V gene sequence: CDR1 SEHNR, CDR2 FQNEAQ (reference sequence). The CDR3 has 14 amino acids. CDR3 protein: CVSSLGQGPNGYTF. CDR3 coding DNA: TGTGTCAGCAGCTTAGGTCAGGGTCCCAATGGCTACACCTTC.

The rearrangement joins TRBV19 to TRBJ2-5, with a possible D match to TRBD1 (6 bases). Germline V gives CDR1 LNHDA, CDR2 SQIVND (reference sequence). This CDR3 is 16 amino acids long. The germline V and J ends were trimmed by 3 bases and 5 bases, with 19 bases remaining between them. The CDR3 region has the DNA TGTGCCAGTAGTATTAGCAGGACAGTCAACTGGGAGACCCAGTACTTC. Its protein is CASSISRTVNWETQYF.

The rearrangement links TRBV5-4 to TRBJ2-1, with TRBD2 matching 7 bases. With 5 bases clipped from V and 6 bases from J, the junction kept 8 bases outside the gene matches. CDR1 SGHNT and CDR2 YYREEE come from the germline V gene (reference sequence). This CDR3 has 14 amino acids. CDR3 sequence reads: CASRNPGTTNEQFF. DNA of the CDR3: TGTGCCAGCAGGAACCCCGGGACTACCAATGAGCAGTTCTTC.

This clonotype was seen a handful of times. The V call is TRBV20-1, the J call TRBJ2-3, with D possibly being TRBD2 (6 bases). Looked up from germline, CDR1 is DFQATT and CDR2 is SNEGSKA (reference sequence). V gave up 3 bases and J gave up 2 bases, with 15 bases separating them. This CDR3 has 15 amino acids. The CDR3 here is CSASQARGVTDTQYF. The CDR3 bases are TGCAGTGCTAGCCAGGCGCGGGGTGTCACAGATACGCAGTATTTT.

The chain carries TRBV6-1 and TRBJ1-1; possibly TRBD1 for D (5 bases). Germline assignment: CDR1 MNHNS and CDR2 SASEGT. V was trimmed by 0 bases and J by 6 bases, leaving 11 bases between them. This CDR3 region has 14 residues. The CDR3: CASSEAGEWAEAFF. The CDR3 nucleotides read TGTGCCAGCAGTGAAGCGGGGGAATGGGCTGAAGCTTTCTTT.

This clonotype was recorded a few times. This chain links TRBV5-1 with TRBJ1-1, with D unresolved. Trimming cost V 0 bases and J 1 base, with 13 bases left between them. CDR1 is SGHRS, CDR2 YFSETQ, per germline. The CDR3 is made up of 16 amino acids. The CDR3 region has the DNA TGCGCCAGCAGCTTGGCCGGAGGGTTGGGGAACACTGAAGCTTTCTTT. It translates to CASSLAGGLGNTEAFF.

CDR3 residues: CASSLGPGEQFF. CDR3 in DNA: TGTGCCAGCAGCCTCGGACCGGGCGAGCAGTTCTTC. The chain has TRBV12-3 or TRBV12-4 and TRBJ2-1, with D hard to call. The CDR3 has 12 residues. Deletions cut 6 bases from V and 10 bases from J, with 13 bases between.

The DNA for the CDR3 is TGTGCCACCAGCAGAGCGTCTCAGCCCCAGCATTTT. Its protein product is CATSRASQPQHF. This chain connects TRBV15 to TRBJ1-5; D call uncertain. The CDR3 totals 12 residues. Trimming stripped 1 base from V and 6 bases from J, with 4 bases between. Germline CDR1 reads LNHNV; CDR2 reads YYDKDF (reference sequence).

This clonotype was counted a few times. The rearrangement joins TRBV7-9 to TRBJ1-2, with D possibly being TRBD1 (6 bases). Germline lookup yields CDR1 SEHNR and CDR2 FQNEAQ (reference sequence). This CDR3 is built from 15 residues. V lost 2 bases and J lost 3, with 13 bases in between. The CDR3 loop is CASSLLGGADYGYTF. In DNA form, the CDR3 reads TGTGCCAGCAGCTTATTAGGGGGGGCCGACTATGGCTACACCTTC.

CDR3 amino acids: CSASWLGLAGGLETQYF. The CDR3 coding sequence is TGCAGTGCTAGTTGGTTGGGACTAGCGGGGGGGCTGGAGACCCAGTACTTC. V gene TRBV20-1 combines with J gene TRBJ2-5; 16 bases align to TRBD2. V was pared by 3 bases and J by 5 bases, with 9 bases of the junction left unmatched. From germline, CDR1 is DFQATT and CDR2 SNEGSKA (reference sequence). CDR3 length: 17 amino acids.

This clonotype was counted many times. The rearrangement joins TRBV3-1 to TRBJ1-2, with 7 bases fitting TRBD1. Germline-derived CDR1 and CDR2 are LGHDT and YNNKEL (reference sequence). V shed 1 base and J 8 bases; nucleotides not matched to a gene: 4. CDR3 size: 13 residues. CDR3 sequence reads: CASSQVVTGGYTF. The CDR3 region has the DNA TGTGCCAGCAGCCAAGTAGTGACAGGGGGCTACACCTTC.

The chain carries TRBV30 and TRBJ1-4, with a weak D call TRBD1 (5 bases). Germline loops: CDR1 GTSNPN, CDR2 SVGIG (reference sequence). This CDR3 spans 14 amino acids. The germline V and J ends were trimmed by 0 bases and 6 bases, with 11 bases remaining between them. CDR3 residues: CAWSVPGGDEKLFF. DNA of the CDR3: TGTGCCTGGAGTGTACCGGGGGGTGATGAAAAACTGTTTTTT.

This clonotype was found many times. This chain joins TRBV6-5 and TRBJ1-1, with TRBD1 matching over 7 bases. The junction had 5 bases not matched to a gene; V was cut back by 7 bases and J by 0 bases. Germline V gives CDR1 MNHEY, CDR2 SVGAGI. This CDR3 is built from 14 residues. This CDR3 reads CASNLDRMNTEAFF. The CDR3 DNA is TGTGCCAGCAATTTGGACAGGATGAACACTGAAGCTTTCTTT.

This clonotype was observed at least ten times. This sequence joins TRBV20-1 and TRBJ1-1, with D unresolved. The CDR3 has 14 amino acids. Trimming removed 2 bases at V and 1 base at J, with 11 bases between. Germline loops: CDR1 DFQATT, CDR2 SNEGSKA (reference sequence). This CDR3 is CSARNLTPNTEAFF. The CDR3 DNA reads as TGCAGTGCTAGAAATCTCACACCGAACACTGAAGCTTTCTTT.

This clonotype was counted between two and nine times. The chain joins TRBV19 to TRBJ1-1; no reliable D call. The V gene lost 7 bases and the J gene lost 1 base, with 10 bases spanning the gap. The germline V gene encodes CDR1 LNHDA and CDR2 SQIVND (reference sequence). The CDR3 is 13 residues long. The CDR3 loop reads CASTSLGNTEAFF. Written as DNA, the CDR3 is TGTGCCAGTACCAGTTTGGGGAACACTGAAGCTTTCTTT.

In this sample, this clonotype turned up a few times. This chain uses TRBV12-5 with TRBJ2-4; the D gene is possibly TRBD1 (5 bases). CDR3 size: 17 residues. V was clipped by 6 bases and J by 2 bases, with 20 bases between them. The germline V gene encodes CDR1 LGHNT and CDR2 FRNRAP. DNA of the CDR3: TGTGCTAGTGGACCCCCTCCCCGACAGTCATCCAAAAACATTCAGTACTTC. This gives the protein CASGPPPRQSSKNIQYF.